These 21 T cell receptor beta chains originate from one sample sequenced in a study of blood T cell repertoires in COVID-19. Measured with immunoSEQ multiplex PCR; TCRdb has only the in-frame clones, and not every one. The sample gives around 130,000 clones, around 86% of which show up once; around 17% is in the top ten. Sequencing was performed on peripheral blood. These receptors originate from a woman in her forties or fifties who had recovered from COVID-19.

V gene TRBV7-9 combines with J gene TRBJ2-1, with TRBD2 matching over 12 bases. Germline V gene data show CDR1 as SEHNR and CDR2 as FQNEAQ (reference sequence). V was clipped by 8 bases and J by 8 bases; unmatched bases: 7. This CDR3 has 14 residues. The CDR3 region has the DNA TGTGCCAGCTCCGGGACTAGCGGGTTCTATGAGCAGTTCTTC. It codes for CASSGTSGFYEQFF.

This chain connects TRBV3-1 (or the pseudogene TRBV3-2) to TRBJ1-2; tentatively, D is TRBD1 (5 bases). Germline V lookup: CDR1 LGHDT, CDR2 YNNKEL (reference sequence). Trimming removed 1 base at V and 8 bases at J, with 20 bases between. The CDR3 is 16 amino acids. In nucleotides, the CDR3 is TGTGCCAGCAGCCAAGCTCTCCTTCCGGGGGGAGAAGGCTACACCTTC. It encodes CASSQALLPGGEGYTF.

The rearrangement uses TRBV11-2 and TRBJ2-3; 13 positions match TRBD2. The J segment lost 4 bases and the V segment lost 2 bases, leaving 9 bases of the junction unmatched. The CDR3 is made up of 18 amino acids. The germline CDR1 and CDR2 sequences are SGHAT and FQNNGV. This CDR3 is CASSLPLGLAGISDTQYF. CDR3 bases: TGTGCCAGCAGCTTACCTCTGGGACTAGCGGGAATCTCAGATACGCAGTATTTT.

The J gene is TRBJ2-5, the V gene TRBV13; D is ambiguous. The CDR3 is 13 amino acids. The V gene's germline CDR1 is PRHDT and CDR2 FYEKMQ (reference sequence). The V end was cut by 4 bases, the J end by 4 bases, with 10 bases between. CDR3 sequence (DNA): TGTGCCAGCAGCTCCGGAGTGGGAGAGACCCAGTACTTC. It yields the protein CASSSGVGETQYF.

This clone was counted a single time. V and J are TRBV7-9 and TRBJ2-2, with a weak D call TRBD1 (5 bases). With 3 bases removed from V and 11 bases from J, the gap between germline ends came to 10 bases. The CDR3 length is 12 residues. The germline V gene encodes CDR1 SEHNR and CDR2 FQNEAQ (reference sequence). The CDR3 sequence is CASSLDIGELFF. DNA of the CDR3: TGTGCCAGCAGCTTGGACATTGGTGAGCTGTTTTTT.

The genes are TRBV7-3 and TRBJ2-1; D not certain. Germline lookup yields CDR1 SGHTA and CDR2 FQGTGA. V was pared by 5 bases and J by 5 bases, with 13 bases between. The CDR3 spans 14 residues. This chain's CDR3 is CASSPTGSNNEQFF. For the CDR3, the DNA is TGTGCCAGCAGCCCAACCGGTTCAAACAATGAGCAGTTCTTC.

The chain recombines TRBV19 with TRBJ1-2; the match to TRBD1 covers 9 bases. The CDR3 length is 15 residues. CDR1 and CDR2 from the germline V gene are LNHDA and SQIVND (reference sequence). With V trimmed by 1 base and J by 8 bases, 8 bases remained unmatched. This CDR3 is CASSIAAGTGTGYTF. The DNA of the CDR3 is TGTGCCAGTAGTATAGCTGCCGGGACAGGGACCGGCTACACCTTC.

The CDR3 spells CASSEAGTTEAFF. For the CDR3, the DNA is TGTGCCAGCAGTGAAGCGGGGACAACTGAAGCTTTCTTT. This chain connects TRBV6-1 to TRBJ1-1; D is possibly TRBD1 (6 bases). The CDR3 covers 13 residues. Trimming removed 0 bases at V and 5 bases at J, with 7 bases between. Germline V gene lookup returns CDR1 MNHNS and CDR2 SASEGT.

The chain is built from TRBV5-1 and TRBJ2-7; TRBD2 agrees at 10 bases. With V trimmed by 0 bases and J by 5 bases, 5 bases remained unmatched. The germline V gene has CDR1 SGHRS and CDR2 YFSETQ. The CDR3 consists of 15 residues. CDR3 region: CASSLASGSIHEQYF. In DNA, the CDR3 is TGCGCCAGCAGCTTGGCTAGCGGGAGCATCCACGAGCAGTACTTC.

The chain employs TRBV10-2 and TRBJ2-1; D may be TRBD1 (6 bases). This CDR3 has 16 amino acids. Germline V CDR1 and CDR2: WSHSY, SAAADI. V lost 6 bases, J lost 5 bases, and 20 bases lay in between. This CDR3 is CASRAFTGRADNEQFF. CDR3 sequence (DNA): TGCGCCAGCAGGGCCTTTACAGGGCGAGCCGACAATGAGCAGTTCTTC.

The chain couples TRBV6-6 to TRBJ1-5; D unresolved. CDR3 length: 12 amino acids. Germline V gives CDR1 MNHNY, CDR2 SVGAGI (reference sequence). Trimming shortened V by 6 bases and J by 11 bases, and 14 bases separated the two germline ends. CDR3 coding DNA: TGTGCCAGCAGCCAGAGTACGCGGACCCAGCATTTT. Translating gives CASSQSTRTQHF.

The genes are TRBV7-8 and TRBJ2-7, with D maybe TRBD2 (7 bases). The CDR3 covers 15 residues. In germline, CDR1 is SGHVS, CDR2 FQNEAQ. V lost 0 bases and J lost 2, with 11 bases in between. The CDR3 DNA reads TGTGCCAGCAGCTTAGCACTAGGGGGGGCCTACGAGCAGTACTTC. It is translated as CASSLALGGAYEQYF.

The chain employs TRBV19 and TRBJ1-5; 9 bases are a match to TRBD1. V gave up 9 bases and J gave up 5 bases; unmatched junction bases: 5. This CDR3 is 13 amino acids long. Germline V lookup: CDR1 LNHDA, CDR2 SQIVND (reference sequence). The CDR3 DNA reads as TGTGCCAGCAACAGGGGGCGGGATCAGCCCCAGCATTTT. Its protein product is CASNRGRDQPQHF.

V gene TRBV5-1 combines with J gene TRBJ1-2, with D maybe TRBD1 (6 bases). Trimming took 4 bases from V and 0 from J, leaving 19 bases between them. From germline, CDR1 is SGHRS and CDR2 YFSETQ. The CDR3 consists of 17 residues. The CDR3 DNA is TGCGCCAGCAGCCAAGGCTCAGGGGCCGGTACTAACTATGGCTACACCTTC. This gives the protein CASSQGSGAGTNYGYTF.

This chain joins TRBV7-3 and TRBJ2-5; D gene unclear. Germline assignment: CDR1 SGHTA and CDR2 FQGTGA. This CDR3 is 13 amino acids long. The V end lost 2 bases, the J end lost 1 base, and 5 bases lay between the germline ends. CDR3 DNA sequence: TGTGCCAGCAGCTTACTGGCCCAAGAGACCCAGTACTTC. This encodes CASSLLAQETQYF.

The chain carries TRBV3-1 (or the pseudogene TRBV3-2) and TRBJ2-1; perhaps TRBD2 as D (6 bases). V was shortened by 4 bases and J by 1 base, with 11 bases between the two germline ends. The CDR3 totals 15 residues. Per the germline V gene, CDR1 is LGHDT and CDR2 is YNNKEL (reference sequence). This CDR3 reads CASSPRDSSYNEQFF. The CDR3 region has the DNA TGTGCCAGCAGCCCCCGGGACTCGTCCTACAATGAGCAGTTCTTC.

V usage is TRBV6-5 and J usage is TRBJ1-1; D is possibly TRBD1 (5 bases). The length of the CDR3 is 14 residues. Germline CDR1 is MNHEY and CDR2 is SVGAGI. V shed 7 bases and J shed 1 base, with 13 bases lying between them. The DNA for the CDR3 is TGTGCCAGCACGGGGGTCACGGAGAACACTGAAGCTTTCTTT. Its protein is CASTGVTENTEAFF.

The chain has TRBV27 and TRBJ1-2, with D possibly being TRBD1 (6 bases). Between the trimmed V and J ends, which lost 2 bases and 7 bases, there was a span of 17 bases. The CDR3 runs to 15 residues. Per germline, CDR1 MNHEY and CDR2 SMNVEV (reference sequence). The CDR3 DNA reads TGTGCCAGCAGTTTAACCCTCACAGGGCTTGCTGGCTACACCTTC. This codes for CASSLTLTGLAGYTF.

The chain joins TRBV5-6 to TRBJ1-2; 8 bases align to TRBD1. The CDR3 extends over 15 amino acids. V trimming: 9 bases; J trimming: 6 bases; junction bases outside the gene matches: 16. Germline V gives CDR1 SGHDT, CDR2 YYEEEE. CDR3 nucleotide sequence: TGTGCCACCTCACCGGGACAGGCTTTTTCTCATGGCTACACCTTC. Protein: CATSPGQAFSHGYTF.

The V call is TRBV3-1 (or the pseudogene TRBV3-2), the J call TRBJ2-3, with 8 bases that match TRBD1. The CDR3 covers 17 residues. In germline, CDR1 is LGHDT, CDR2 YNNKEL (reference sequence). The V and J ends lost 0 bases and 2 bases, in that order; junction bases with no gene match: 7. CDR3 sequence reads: CASSQDVGQGATDTQYF. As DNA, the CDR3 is TGTGCCAGCAGCCAAGATGTAGGGCAGGGGGCCACAGATACGCAGTATTTT.

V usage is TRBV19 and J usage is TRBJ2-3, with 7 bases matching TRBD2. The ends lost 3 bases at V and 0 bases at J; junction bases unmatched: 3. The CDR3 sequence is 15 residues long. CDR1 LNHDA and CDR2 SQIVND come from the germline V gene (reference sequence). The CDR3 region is CASSIRAGSTDTQYF. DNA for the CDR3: TGTGCCAGTAGTATCAGAGCGGGAAGCACAGATACGCAGTATTTT.